Listed below are T cell receptor beta chains from one sample, sequenced in a study of T cells after yellow fever vaccination. Using its own MiXCR run on the 5' RACE reads, TCRdb lists one record per CDR3 protein. This table has 450,000 to 550,000 distinct CDR3 sequences, 21% appearing once. Sequenced here: PBMCs, sampled less than 25 days after the first yellow fever vaccination. The receptors were sampled from a man aged 18 to 29 who received the YFV17D yellow fever vaccine. Each CDR3 is given with its conserved first and last residue. The D gene is left open where the match is weak. For some rows the clone size is stated as once, few or many, or as a class when expanded; others skip it.

>.|TRBV9|many|15|TRBJ2-2
TGTGCCAGCAGCATGGGGGAAGGGAACACCGGGGAGCTGTTTTTT
CASSMGEGNTGELFF
>.|TRBV11-1|few|18|TRBJ2-5
TGTGCCAGCAGCTTGAGTTTGCAGGGGGGAATATTGTGGAGGACCCAGTACTTC
CASSLSLQGGILWRTQYF
>.|TRBV20-1|.|13|TRBJ1-1
TGCAGTGCTAGGCGCCCACTGAACACTGAAGCTTTCTTT
CSARRPLNTEAFF
>TRBD2|TRBV20-1|few|16|TRBJ2-1
TGCAGTGCCAGGACTAGCGGGGAGTATGACAGCAATGAGCAGTTCTTC
CSARTSGEYDSNEQFF
>.|TRBV5-6|.|12|TRBJ2-3
TGTGCCAGCGAGCGGGGCACAGATACGCAGTATTTT
CASERGTDTQYF
>TRBD2|TRBV2|.|15|TRBJ2-1
TGTGCCAGCAGCGGGCTAGCGGGGGGGAACAATGAGCAGTTCTTC
CASSGLAGGNNEQFF
>.|TRBV5-1|.|14|TRBJ2-7
TGCGCCAGCAGCCGGGACGGACTTTCCTACGAGCAGTACTTC
CASSRDGLSYEQYF
>TRBD1|TRBV3-1|.|16|TRBJ2-7
TGTGCCAGCAGCCTGGCCGGTTGGGACAGCCCCTACGAGCAGTACTTC
CASSLAGWDSPYEQYF
>.|TRBV7-2|.|15|TRBJ1-2
TGTGCCAGCAGCTTAGGGCAGATCCTTAACTATGGCTACACCTTC
CASSLGQILNYGYTF
>.|TRBV27|few|11|TRBJ2-3
TGTGCCAGCCGACACACAGATACGCAGTATTTT
CASRHTDTQYF
>.|TRBV9|.|15|TRBJ2-1
TGTGCCAGCAGCGAAGACGGGGGAAACTACAATGAGCAGTTCTTC
CASSEDGGNYNEQFF
>TRBD1|TRBV11-2|few|15|TRBJ2-4
TGTGCCAGCAGCTCACTACAGGGGGCCAAAAACATTCAGTACTTC
CASSSLQGAKNIQYF
>.|TRBV6-5|.|15|TRBJ1-1
TGTGCCAGCAGTTACGGAGGGGCGCAGAACACTGAAGCTTTCTTT
CASSYGGAQNTEAFF
>.|TRBV6-2/TRBV6-3|once|12|TRBJ2-7
TGTGCCAGTGCCGGACCGATCTACGAGCAGTACTTC
CASAGPIYEQYF
>.|TRBV7-8|few|12|TRBJ1-6
TGTGCCAGCAGCTCTACCCTTGGGGCCCTCCACTTT
CASSSTLGALHF
>TRBD1|TRBV20-1|few|16|TRBJ1-6
TGCAGTGCGCGACCGGGACAGAGCTCCTATAATTCACCCCTCCACTTT
CSARPGQSSYNSPLHF
>.|TRBV2|few|16|TRBJ2-2
TGTGCCAGCAGTGAAATAGGCCGTGGGGCCACCGGGGAGCTGTTTTTT
CASSEIGRGATGELFF
>TRBD2|TRBV7-9|many|17|TRBJ2-3
TGTGCCAGCAGCTTACCCCGGGCTAGCGGGGACACAGATACGCAGTATTTT
CASSLPRASGDTDTQYF
>.|TRBV5-1|.|15|TRBJ2-5
TGCGCCAGCAGCTTGGTCCCTGAATTGAAAGAGACCCAGTACTTC
CASSLVPELKETQYF
>.|TRBV6-5|.|17|TRBJ1-2
TGTGCCAGCAGTTACTATCGGGGGGGGAGGCCCCGCTATGGCTACACCTTC
CASSYYRGGRPRYGYTF
>.|TRBV19|.|15|TRBJ2-5
TGTGCCAGTAGTAGCGCGGGGAGGTACCAAGAGACCCAGTACTTC
CASSSAGRYQETQYF
>.|TRBV11-2|few|13|TRBJ2-2
TGTGCCAGCGGACTACTGAACACCGGGGAGCTGTTTTTT
CASGLLNTGELFF
>.|TRBV7-2|.|13|TRBJ2-5
TGTGCCAGCAGCTTAGATTCCAGCGGCCATTGGTACTTC
CASSLDSSGHWYF
>TRBD1|TRBV7-3|.|15|TRBJ1-1
TGTGCCAGCAGCTTAAATTCCGGACAGGCCGTTGAAGCTTTCTTT
CASSLNSGQAVEAFF
>.|TRBV5-1|.|13|TRBJ1-1
TGCGCCAGCAGCTTGGTGGACACCACTGAAGCTTTCTTT
CASSLVDTTEAFF
>.|TRBV6-5|few|15|TRBJ2-3
TGTGCCAGCAGTTACTCGTGGGGGCGGGGAGATACGCAGTATTTT
CASSYSWGRGDTQYF
>.|TRBV2|.|11|TRBJ2-3
TGTGCCAGCATGCGCTCAGATACGCAGTATTTT
CASMRSDTQYF
>.|TRBV7-8|.|16|TRBJ2-1
TGTGCCAGCAGCCCCCCAAGAAACACAGTCCCCCATGAGCAGTTCTTC
CASSPPRNTVPHEQFF
>TRBD1|TRBV6-2/TRBV6-3|few|16|TRBJ1-4
TGTGCCAGCAGACAAGGCTTGACAGGGGGATGGGAAAAACTGTTTTTT
CASRQGLTGGWEKLFF
>.|TRBV5-1|many|15|TRBJ2-3
TGCGCCAGCAGTCCGACAACAGGGTCCACAGATACGCAGTATTTT
CASSPTTGSTDTQYF
>.|TRBV11-1|.|13|TRBJ2-1
TGTGCCAGCAGCGGCAACAGGTTCCAGGAGCAGTTCTTC
CASSGNRFQEQFF
>TRBD2|TRBV5-4|.|14|TRBJ2-3
TGTGCCAGCAGCGACCAAGCGGGGGGAGATACGCAGTATTTT
CASSDQAGGDTQYF
>TRBD2|TRBV23-1|.|20|TRBJ2-4
TGCGCCAGCAGTCACCCCGGACTAGCGGGGGAGCTCCTAGCCAAAAACATTCAGTACTTC
CASSHPGLAGELLAKNIQYF
>TRBD2|TRBV7-4|.|17|TRBJ2-1
TGTGCCTGCTGCGTGCACCCTAGCGGGGGGGCCTACAATGAGCAGTTCTTC
CACCVHPSGGAYNEQFF
>TRBD1|TRBV12-5|.|15|TRBJ2-3
TGTGCTAGTGGTCCTAACAGGGGAGGCACAGATACGCAGTATTTT
CASGPNRGGTDTQYF
>.|TRBV4-3|few|18|TRBJ2-1
TGCGCCAGCAGCCAAGATGTGTCAGAGGCTGCGGGCTACAATGAGCAGTTCTTC
CASSQDVSEAAGYNEQFF
>TRBD2|TRBV5-1|few|14|TRBJ2-3
TGCGCCGTGGCTGTCGGGGGGGACGGAGATACGCAGTATTTT
CAVAVGGDGDTQYF
>.|TRBV20-1|few|13|TRBJ2-5
TGCAGTGCTAGATTCTCGTGGTTAGAGACCCAGTACTTC
CSARFSWLETQYF
>.|TRBV2|few|13|TRBJ1-5
TGTGCCAGCAGTGAAGACTTTAATCAGCCCCAGCATTTT
CASSEDFNQPQHF
>.|TRBV20-1|.|11|TRBJ1-3
TGCAGTTCAGGACAGGGAAACACCATATATTTT
CSSGQGNTIYF
>.|TRBV4-3|.|16|TRBJ2-5
TGCGCCAGCAGCCAAAGGTTATTAGACCCTCAAGAGACCCAGTACTTC
CASSQRLLDPQETQYF
>.|TRBV9|.|15|TRBJ2-1
TGTGCCAGCAGCTTCACCTCTAGCTCCTACAATGAGCAGTTCTTC
CASSFTSSSYNEQFF
>.|TRBV7-9|.|13|TRBJ1-2
TGTGCCAGCAGCTTAGAATATATCGGTGGCTACACCTTC
CASSLEYIGGYTF
>.|TRBV20-1|.|17|TRBJ2-6
TGCAGTGCCCGCCAACTAGGTGAGGCAACTGGGGCCAACGTCCTGACTTTC
CSARQLGEATGANVLTF
>TRBD2|TRBV9|.|15|TRBJ2-7
TGTGCCAGCAGCGTAGCGGCTAGCGGGGTCTACGAGCAGTACTTC
CASSVAASGVYEQYF
>.|TRBV9|few|16|TRBJ1-1
TGTGCCAGCAGCCCCGGCCGGACAGCCATGAACACTGAAGCTTTCTTT
CASSPGRTAMNTEAFF
>.|TRBV4-3|few|15|TRBJ2-7
TGCGCCAGCAGCCAAGACGTAGGGGGGGCGTACGAGCAGTACTTC
CASSQDVGGAYEQYF
>.|TRBV5-1|.|17|TRBJ1-2
TGCGCCAGCAGCCCGTCTCCGACAGGCGACTTTCCCTATGGCTACACCTTC
CASSPSPTGDFPYGYTF
>TRBD1|TRBV20-1|.|13|TRBJ1-2
TGCAGTGCTGGCCTTGAGGGGGCGAATGGCTACACCTTC
CSAGLEGANGYTF